One sample yielded the 11 T cell receptor beta chains listed below, sequenced in a study of metastatic and nonmetastatic thyroid tumors. TCRdb re-called clones from the PCR reads using MiXCR. There are about 39,000 clones in the sample; 9.5% to 13% occur only once, and around 9.7% lies in the top ten. None of the patients had undergone any treatment ahead of thyroid surgery. Input material: blood. These receptors all come from a male donor with papillary thyroid cancer or a benign thyroid nodule (not recorded which). Some clones in this sample may be carry-over from other donors' samples.

This clone has ten or more counts. The chain links TRBV12-3 or TRBV12-4 to TRBJ1-1; no clear D. There are 17 residues in the CDR3. Trimming pared 6 bases from V and 4 bases from J, leaving 24 bases between. CDR3 DNA: TGTGCCAGCAGCGCCACGCGAGGTTATATTTTGGGCACTGAAGCTTTCTTT. Translated: CASSATRGYILGTEAFF.

This clone was recorded many times. V and J are TRBV5-6 and TRBJ2-2; 12 bases map to TRBD2. Per the germline V gene, CDR1 is SGHDT and CDR2 is YYEEEE. The CDR3 runs to 16 residues. The V gene end was trimmed by 4 bases and the J gene end by 6 bases; junction bases not matched to a gene: 7. CDR3: CASSRALAGGAGELFF. In DNA, the CDR3 is TGTGCCAGCAGCCGGGCTCTAGCGGGGGGGGCCGGGGAGCTGTTTTTT.

This clone was observed at least ten times. Distinct nucleotide sequences in the sample also encode this CDR3. The V gene is TRBV15, the J gene TRBJ2-1; tentative D call: TRBD1 (5 bases). The germline CDR1 and CDR2 sequences are LNHNV and YYDKDF (reference sequence). Between the trimmed V and J ends, which lost 5 bases and 3 bases, there was a span of 11 bases. The CDR3 contains 14 residues. CDR3 nucleotides: TGTGCCACCAGCCCCCGGACACTCTACAATGAGCAGTTCTTC. Its protein product is CATSPRTLYNEQFF.

This clone rates as medium-sized. This CDR3 is CASSSSGRGPYEQYF. CDR3 coding DNA: TGTGCCAGCAGTTCCTCCGGCAGGGGGCCCTACGAGCAGTACTTC. The chain employs TRBV27 and TRBJ2-7; 8 bases map to TRBD1. Germline trimming cut 4 bases from V and 2 bases from J; bases unmatched to any gene: 7. Germline CDR1 MNHEY, CDR2 SMNVEV (reference sequence). The CDR3 extends over 15 amino acids.

With regard to this clone: A much larger clone differs from this one at a single base, so this may be a read error. For the CDR3, the DNA is TGTGCCAGCAGTTTAGCAACAGGGGGCGCGACAGATACGCTGTATTTT. Translation: CASSLATGGATDTLYF. The chain joins TRBV12-3 or TRBV12-4 to TRBJ2-3; 9 positions agree with TRBD1. The CDR3 spans 16 residues.

This clone showed up many times. The chain combines TRBV7-2 with TRBJ2-2; TRBD2 matches 10 bases. The ends lost 3 bases at V and 7 bases at J; junction bases unmatched: 11. This CDR3 is 17 amino acids long. Germline loops: CDR1 SGHTA, CDR2 FQGNSA. The CDR3 sequence is CASSFPGQASGSGELFF. DNA for the CDR3: TGTGCCAGCAGCTTTCCGGGACAGGCTAGCGGGAGCGGGGAGCTGTTTTTT. The full variable domain, with the rest looked up from reference TRBV7-2 and TRBJ2-2, is GAGVSQSPSNKVTEKGKDVELRCDPISGHTALYWYRQSLGQGLEFLIYFQGNSAPDKSGLPSDRFSAERTGGSVSTLTIQRTQQEDSAVYLCASSFPGQASGSGELFFGEGSRLTVL.

In its sample, this clone was seen many times. This sample also contains other DNA sequences that code for the same CDR3. This chain joins TRBV19 and TRBJ2-1; 9 bases are a match to TRBD2. Losses at the gene ends were 3 bases for V and 2 bases for J; bases not matched to a gene: 2. Germline assignment: CDR1 LNHDA and CDR2 SQIVND (reference sequence). The CDR3 contains 15 residues. The CDR3 sequence is CASSIGGGAYNEQFF. In nucleotides, the CDR3 is TGTGCCAGTAGTATCGGCGGGGGGGCCTACAATGAGCAGTTCTTC. The whole variable domain, filled in from reference TRBV19 and TRBJ2-1, reads DGGITQSPKYLFRKEGQNVTLSCEQNLNHDAMYWYRQDPGQGLRLIYYSQIVNDFQKGDIAEGYSVSREKKESFPLTVTSAQKNPTAFYLCASSIGGGAYNEQFFGPGTRLTVL.

This clone was counted ten times or more. The chain has TRBV10-3 and TRBJ2-2; D may be TRBD1 or TRBD2 (6 bases each). Trimming removed 0 bases from V and 3 bases from J, with 11 bases in between. The CDR3 length is 16 residues. Germline-derived CDR1 and CDR2 are ENHRY and SYGVKD. The CDR3 DNA reads as TGTGCCATCAGTGAGTCGAACAGGGAGGACACCGGGGAGCTGTTTTTT. Its protein product is CAISESNREDTGELFF.

The sample holds many counts of this clone. The chain has TRBV20-1 and TRBJ2-1; TRBD2 matches 12 bases. This CDR3 region has 14 residues. The germline V gene encodes CDR1 DFQATT and CDR2 SNEGSKA (reference sequence). The trim removed 7 bases at V and 4 bases at J, leaving 5 bases unmatched. The DNA for the CDR3 is TGCAGTGTCGGACTAGCGGGGACATACAATGAGCAGTTCTTC. It is translated as CSVGLAGTYNEQFF.

This clone occurred many times. CDR3 region: CSASMGGRSGNEQFF. For the CDR3, the DNA is TGCAGTGCTAGCATGGGCGGGAGAAGCGGCAATGAGCAGTTCTTC. The chain uses TRBV20-1 and TRBJ2-1; TRBD2 matches 7 bases. Trimming cost V 3 bases and J 6 bases; bases outside gene matches: 11. This CDR3 is built from 15 residues. Looked up from germline, CDR1 is DFQATT and CDR2 is SNEGSKA (reference sequence).

The chain links TRBV4-1 to TRBJ2-3; D may be TRBD2 (6 bases). The CDR3 covers 18 residues. In germline, CDR1 is MGHRA, CDR2 YSYEKL. V lost 0 bases and J lost 2, with 18 bases in between. DNA for the CDR3: TGCGCCAGCAGCCAAGATCCCACTAGACAGCGGGCCACAGATACGCAGTATTTT. Translation: CASSQDPTRQRATDTQYF.